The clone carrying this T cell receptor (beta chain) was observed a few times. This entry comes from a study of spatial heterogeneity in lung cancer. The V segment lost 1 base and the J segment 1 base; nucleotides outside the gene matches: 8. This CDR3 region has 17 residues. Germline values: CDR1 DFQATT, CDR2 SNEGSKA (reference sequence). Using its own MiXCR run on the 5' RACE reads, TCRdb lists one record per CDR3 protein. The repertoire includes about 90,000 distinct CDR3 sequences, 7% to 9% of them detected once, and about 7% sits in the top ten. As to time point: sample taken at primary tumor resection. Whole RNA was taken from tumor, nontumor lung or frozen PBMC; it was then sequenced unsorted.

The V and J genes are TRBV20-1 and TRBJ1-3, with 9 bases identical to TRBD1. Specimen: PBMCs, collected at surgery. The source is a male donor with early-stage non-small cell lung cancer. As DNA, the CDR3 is TGCAGTGCTAGAGTCCCCTTGGGGACAGGGTCTGGAAACACCATATATTTT. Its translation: CSARVPLGTGSGNTIYF.